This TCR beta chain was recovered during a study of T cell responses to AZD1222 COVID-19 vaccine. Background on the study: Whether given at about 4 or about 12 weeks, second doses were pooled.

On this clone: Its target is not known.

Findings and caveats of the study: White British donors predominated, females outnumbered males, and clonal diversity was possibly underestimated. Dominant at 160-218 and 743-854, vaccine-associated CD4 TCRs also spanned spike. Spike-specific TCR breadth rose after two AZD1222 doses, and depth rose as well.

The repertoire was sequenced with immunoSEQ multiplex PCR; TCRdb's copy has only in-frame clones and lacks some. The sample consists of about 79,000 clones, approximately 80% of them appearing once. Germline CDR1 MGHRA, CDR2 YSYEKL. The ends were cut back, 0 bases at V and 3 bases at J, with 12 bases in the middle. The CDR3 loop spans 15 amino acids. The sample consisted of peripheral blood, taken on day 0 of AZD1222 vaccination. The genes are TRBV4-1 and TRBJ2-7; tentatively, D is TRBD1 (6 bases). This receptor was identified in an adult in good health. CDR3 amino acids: CASSQDTGTHYEQYF. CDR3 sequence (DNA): TGCGCCAGCAGCCAAGATACCGGGACACACTACGAGCAGTACTTC.